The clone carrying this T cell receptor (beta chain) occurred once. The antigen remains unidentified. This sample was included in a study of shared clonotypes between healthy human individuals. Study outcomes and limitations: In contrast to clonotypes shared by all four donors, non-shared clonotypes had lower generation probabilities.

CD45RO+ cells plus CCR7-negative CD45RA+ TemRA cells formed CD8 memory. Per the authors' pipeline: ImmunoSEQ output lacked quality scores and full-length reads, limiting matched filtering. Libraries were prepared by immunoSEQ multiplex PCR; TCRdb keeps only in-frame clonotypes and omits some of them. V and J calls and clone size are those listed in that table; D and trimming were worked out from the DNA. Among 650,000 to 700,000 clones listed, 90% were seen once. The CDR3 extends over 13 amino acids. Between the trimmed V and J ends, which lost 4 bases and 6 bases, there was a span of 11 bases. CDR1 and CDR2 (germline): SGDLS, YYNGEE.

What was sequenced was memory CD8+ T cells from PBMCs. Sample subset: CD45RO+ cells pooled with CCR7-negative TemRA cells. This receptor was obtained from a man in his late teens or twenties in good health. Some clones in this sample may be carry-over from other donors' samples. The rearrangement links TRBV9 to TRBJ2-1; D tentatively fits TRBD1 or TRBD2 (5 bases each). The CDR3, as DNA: TGTGCCAGCAGCCGAGGGGCCTTCAATGAGCAGTTCTTC. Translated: CASSRGAFNEQFF.